A single sample gave rise to the 19 T cell receptor beta chains below, sequenced in a study of response to subunit inactivated influenza vaccine. TCRdb called the RT-PCR reads again in MiXCR, with one record for every CDR3 protein. In the table there are over 400,000 distinct CDR3 sequences, 10% to 15% of which are singletons. The material was PBMCs from blood, obtained 40 to 50 days after vaccination. The receptors were gathered from a man in his forties or fifties who received an inactivated influenza vaccine.

The rearrangement links TRBV12-3 or TRBV12-4 to TRBJ2-2; 13 nucleotides align to TRBD2. V lost 6 bases, J lost 6 bases, and 7 bases stayed unmatched. The CDR3 has 16 residues. The CDR3 region is CASSPGTSGVPGELFF. The CDR3 nucleotides are TGTGCCAGCAGCCCCGGGACTAGCGGGGTCCCCGGGGAGCTGTTTTTT.

The chain carries TRBV20-1 and TRBJ2-7; D possibly corresponds to TRBD1 (5 bases). The CDR3 has 15 residues. CDR1 and CDR2 from the germline V gene are DFQATT and SNEGSKA (reference sequence). With 5 bases removed from V and 4 bases from J, the gap between germline ends came to 21 bases. CDR3 DNA: TGCAGTGCTCTTGATACTGTGAAAACAGGATACGAGCAGTACTTC. It translates to CSALDTVKTGYEQYF.

V gene TRBV7-9 combines with J gene TRBJ2-3; 12 positions agree with TRBD1. CDR1 and CDR2 from the germline V gene are SEHNR and FQNEAQ (reference sequence). The CDR3 sequence is 16 residues long. The V gene end was trimmed by 4 bases and the J gene end by 5 bases; junction bases not matched to a gene: 7. Written as DNA, the CDR3 is TGTGCCAGCAGCTCCCCGGGACAGGGGGCCGGAGATACGCAGTATTTT. Amino acids: CASSSPGQGAGDTQYF. The variable domain in full, completed from reference TRBV7-9 and TRBJ2-3, reads DTGVSQNPRHKITKRGQNVTFRCDPISEHNRLYWYRQTLGQGPEFLTYFQNEAQLEKSRLLSDRFSAERPKGSFSTLEIQRTEQGDSAMYLCASSSPGQGAGDTQYFGPGTRLTVL.

The chain couples TRBV7-2 to TRBJ2-7, with no clear D. Trimming took 1 base from V and 3 from J, leaving 13 bases between them. Germline CDR1 SGHTA, CDR2 FQGNSA. There are 15 residues in the CDR3. The CDR3 reads CASSLVRTPYYEQYF. The CDR3 nucleotides read TGTGCCAGCAGCTTAGTGAGGACGCCCTACTACGAGCAGTACTTC.

This clonotype was seen at least ten times. The chain employs TRBV20-1 and TRBJ2-7; a possible D gene is TRBD1 (7 bases). V was shortened by 3 bases and J by 2 bases, with 14 bases between the two germline ends. Germline CDR1 DFQATT, CDR2 SNEGSKA (reference sequence). This CDR3 is built from 14 residues. CDR3 residues: CSARGQGGAYEQYF. The CDR3 DNA reads as TGCAGTGCTAGGGGGCAGGGGGGCGCCTACGAGCAGTACTTC.

The sample holds a few counts of this clonotype. This chain uses TRBV4-1 with TRBJ1-1, with D possibly being TRBD1 (5 bases). The CDR3 totals 15 residues. CDR1 MGHRA and CDR2 YSYEKL come from the germline V gene. The ends were cut back, 6 bases at V and 1 base at J, with 15 bases in the middle. DNA for the CDR3: TGCGCCAGCAGTCGTATGGACGGACAGAACACTGAAGCTTTCTTT. It translates to CASSRMDGQNTEAFF.

This clonotype came up a few times. The chain combines TRBV21-1 with TRBJ2-3. TRBV21-1 is given as a pseudogene. This CDR3 region has 18 residues. The CDR3 region has the DNA TGTGCCAGCAGCAAAGCGTTTCGATTGCCAGCTAGCACAGATACGCAGTATTTT. Protein product: CASSKAFRLPASTDTQYF.

This rearrangement joins TRBV3-1 to TRBJ2-7, with 10 bases aligning to TRBD2. This CDR3 is 14 amino acids long. V shed 2 bases and J 2 bases; nucleotides not matched to a gene: 0. CDR1 is LGHDT and CDR2 is YNNKEL in the germline V gene (reference sequence). This CDR3 reads CASSQTSGAYEQYF. The CDR3 DNA sequence: TGTGCCAGCAGCCAAACTAGCGGGGCCTACGAGCAGTACTTC.

J is TRBJ1-6 and V is TRBV4-2, with 10 bases lining up with TRBD1. The CDR3 runs 12 residues. The germline gives CDR1 LGHNA, CDR2 YNFKEQ. V was pared by 6 bases and J by 16 bases, with 6 bases of the junction left unmatched. In DNA form, the CDR3 reads TGTGCCAGCAGTCGACAGGGGGCGCCTCTCCACTTT. Translating gives CASSRQGAPLHF.

This clonotype has more than one count but fewer than ten. V is TRBV12-3 or TRBV12-4 and J is TRBJ2-3, with 9 bases matching TRBD2. CDR3 length: 14 residues. The V gene end was trimmed by 5 bases and the J gene end by 2 bases; junction bases not matched to a gene: 2. This CDR3 reads CASSKREATDTQYF. The CDR3, as DNA: TGTGCCAGCAGTAAGCGGGAGGCCACAGATACGCAGTATTTT.

The table lists this clonotype with a few counts. At one end, the junction sequence differs from germline, possibly due to a read error. The rearrangement uses TRBV3-1 and TRBJ1-1; 10 bases are shared with TRBD1. Germline CDR1 LGHDT, CDR2 YNNKEL (reference sequence). CDR3 size: 15 residues. The CDR3 DNA sequence: TGTGCCAGCAGCACCGGCGGGACAGGGGTTACTGAAGCTTTCTTC. The encoded protein is CASSTGGTGVTEAFF. Full variable domain (missing parts from reference TRBV3-1 and TRBJ1-1): DTAVSQTPKYLVTQMGNDKSIKCEQNLGHDTMYWYKQDSKKFLKIMFSYNNKELIINETVPNRFSPKSPDKAHLNLHINSLELGDSAVYFCASSTGGTGVTEAFFGQGTRLTVV.

This chain links TRBV20-1 with TRBJ2-6; D assignment may be TRBD1 or TRBD2 (5 bases each). CDR1 is DFQATT, CDR2 SNEGSKA, per germline (reference sequence). This CDR3 comprises 12 residues. The CDR3 protein is CSGTSGANVLTF. Here the CDR3 DNA reads TGCAGCGGGACCTCTGGGGCCAACGTCCTGACTTTC.

This chain links TRBV4-3 with TRBJ2-7, with 8 bases identical to TRBD2. Trimming at V came to 1 base and at J to 7 bases, leaving 6 bases not matched to a gene. The CDR3 extends over 14 amino acids. CDR1 and CDR2 from the germline V gene are LGHNA and YSLEER. The CDR3 reads CASSQAALAGEQYF. In DNA form, the CDR3 reads TGCGCCAGCAGCCAAGCCGCCCTAGCGGGTGAGCAGTACTTC.

This clonotype was observed a few times. A much larger clone lies one base from this, so it may be a read error. This chain connects TRBV4-3 to TRBJ2-2; D is ambiguous. The V and J ends lost 0 bases and 4 bases respectively, with 12 bases between them. Per the germline V gene, CDR1 is LGHNA and CDR2 is YSLEER. The CDR3 spans 16 residues. CDR3 loop: CASSQDGQVGTGELFF. CDR3 nucleotide sequence: TGCGCCAGCAGCCAAGACGGCCAGGTGGGCACCGGGGAGCTGTTTTTT.

In its sample, this clonotype was seen many times. The chain uses TRBV29-1 and TRBJ2-3; 9 nucleotides match TRBD2. Germline loops: CDR1 SQVTM, CDR2 ANQGSEA. The trim removed 6 bases at V and 2 bases at J, leaving 9 bases unmatched. The CDR3 length is 15 residues. The CDR3 reads CSVLIAGALTDTQYF. The CDR3 region has the DNA TGCAGCGTCCTTATAGCGGGGGCCCTCACAGATACGCAGTATTTT.

This clonotype showed up just a few times. The V call is TRBV20-1, the J call TRBJ2-3; 11 bases fit TRBD2. V lost 3 bases, J lost 5 bases, and 7 bases stayed unmatched. Germline V gene sequence: CDR1 DFQATT, CDR2 SNEGSKA (reference sequence). The CDR3 loop spans 15 amino acids. The CDR3 spells CSARVAGGERDTQYF. In nucleotides, the CDR3 is TGCAGTGCTAGGGTAGCGGGGGGGGAAAGAGATACGCAGTATTTT.

This clonotype was detected a few times. The chain has TRBV6-1 and TRBJ2-5; a possible D gene is TRBD2 (5 bases). The germline gives CDR1 MNHNS, CDR2 SASEGT. Trimming removed 3 bases at V and 5 bases at J, with 16 bases between. The CDR3 runs 15 residues. The CDR3 bases are TGTGCCAGCAGTGACGGGGTAACCAGCTGGGAGACCCAGTACTTC. Protein: CASSDGVTSWETQYF.

The V and J genes are TRBV4-1 and TRBJ1-2; D uncertain. CDR1 and CDR2 (germline): MGHRA, YSYEKL. The CDR3 runs 15 residues. With 1 base removed from V and 4 bases from J, the gap between germline ends came to 13 bases. The CDR3 region is CASSQAAGNGYGYTF. CDR3 DNA sequence: TGCGCCAGCAGCCAAGCGGCGGGGAATGGCTATGGCTACACCTTC.

This clonotype has ten or more counts. V usage is TRBV20-1 and J usage is TRBJ1-2; D unresolved. The CDR3 is 12 amino acids. Germline CDR1 is DFQATT and CDR2 is SNEGSKA (reference sequence). The ends were cut back, 4 bases at V and 6 bases at J, with 12 bases in the middle. In DNA, the CDR3 is TGCAGTGCTATAGATGGTCTAAATGGCTACACCTTC. Translation gives CSAIDGLNGYTF.